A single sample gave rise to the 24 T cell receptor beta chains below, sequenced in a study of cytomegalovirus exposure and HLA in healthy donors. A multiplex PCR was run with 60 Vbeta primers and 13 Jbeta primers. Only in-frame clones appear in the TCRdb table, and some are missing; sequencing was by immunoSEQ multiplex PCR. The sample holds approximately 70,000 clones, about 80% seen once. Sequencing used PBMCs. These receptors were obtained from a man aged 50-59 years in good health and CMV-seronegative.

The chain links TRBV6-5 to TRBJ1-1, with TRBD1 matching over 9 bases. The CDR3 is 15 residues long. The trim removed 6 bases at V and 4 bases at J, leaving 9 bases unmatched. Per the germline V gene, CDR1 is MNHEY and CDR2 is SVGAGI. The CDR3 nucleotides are TGTGCCAGCAGGCGTACAGGGGGCGTAGGCACTGAAGCTTTCTTT. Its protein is CASRRTGGVGTEAFF.

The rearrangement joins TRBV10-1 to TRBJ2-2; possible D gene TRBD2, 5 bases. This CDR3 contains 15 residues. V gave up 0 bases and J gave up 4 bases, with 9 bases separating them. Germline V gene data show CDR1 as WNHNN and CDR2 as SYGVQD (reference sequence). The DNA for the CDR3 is TGCGCCAGCAGTGAGTCACGGAGCGGCACCGGGGAGCTGTTTTTT. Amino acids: CASSESRSGTGELFF.

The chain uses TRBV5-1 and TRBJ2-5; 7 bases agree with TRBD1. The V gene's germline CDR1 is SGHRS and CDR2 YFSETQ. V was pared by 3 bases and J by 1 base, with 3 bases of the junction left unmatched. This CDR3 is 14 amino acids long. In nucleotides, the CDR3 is TGCGCCAGCAGCTCGGACAGGCCCCAAGAGACCCAGTACTTC. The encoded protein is CASSSDRPQETQYF.

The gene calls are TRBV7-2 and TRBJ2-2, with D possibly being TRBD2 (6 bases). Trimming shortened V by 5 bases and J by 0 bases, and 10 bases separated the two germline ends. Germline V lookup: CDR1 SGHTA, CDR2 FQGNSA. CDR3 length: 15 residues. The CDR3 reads CASSGRGSNTGELFF. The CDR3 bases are TGTGCCAGCAGCGGTCGGGGGTCGAACACCGGGGAGCTGTTTTTT.

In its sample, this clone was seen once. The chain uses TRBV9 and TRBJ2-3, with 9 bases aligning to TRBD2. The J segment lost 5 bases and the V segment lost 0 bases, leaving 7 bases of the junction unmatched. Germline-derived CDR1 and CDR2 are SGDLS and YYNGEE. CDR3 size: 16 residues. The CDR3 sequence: CASSVAASGVGDTQYF. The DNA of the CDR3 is TGTGCCAGCAGCGTAGCGGCTAGCGGGGTGGGAGATACGCAGTATTTT.

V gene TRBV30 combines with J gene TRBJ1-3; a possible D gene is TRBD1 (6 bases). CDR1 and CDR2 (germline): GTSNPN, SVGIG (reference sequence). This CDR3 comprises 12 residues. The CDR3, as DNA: TGTGCTCTCAGGGGTTCTGGAAACACCATATATTTT. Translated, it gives CALRGSGNTIYF.

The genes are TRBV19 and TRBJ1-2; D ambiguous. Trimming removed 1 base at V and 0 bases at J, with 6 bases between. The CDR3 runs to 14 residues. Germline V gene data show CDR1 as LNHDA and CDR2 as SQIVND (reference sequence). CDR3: CASSIGHANYGYTF. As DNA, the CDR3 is TGTGCCAGTAGTATAGGTCATGCTAACTATGGCTACACCTTC.

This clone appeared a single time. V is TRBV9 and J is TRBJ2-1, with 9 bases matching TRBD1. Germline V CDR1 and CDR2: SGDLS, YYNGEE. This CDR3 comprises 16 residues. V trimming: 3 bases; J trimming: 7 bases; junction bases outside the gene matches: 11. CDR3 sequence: CASSEGRGTGKNEQFF. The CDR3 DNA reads TGTGCCAGCAGCGAGGGGAGGGGGACAGGGAAGAATGAGCAGTTCTTC.

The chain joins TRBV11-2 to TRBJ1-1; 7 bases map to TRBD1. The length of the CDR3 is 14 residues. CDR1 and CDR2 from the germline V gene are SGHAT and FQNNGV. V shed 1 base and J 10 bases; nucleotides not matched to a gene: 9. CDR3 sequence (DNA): TGTGCCAGCAGCTTAGTCCAGGGGGGAGTCGTAGCTTTCTTT. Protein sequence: CASSLVQGGVVAFF.

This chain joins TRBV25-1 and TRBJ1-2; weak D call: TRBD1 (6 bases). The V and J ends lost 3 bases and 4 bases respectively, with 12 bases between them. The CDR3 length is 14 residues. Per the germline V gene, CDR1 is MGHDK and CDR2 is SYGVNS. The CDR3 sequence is CASSDSGVPYGYTF. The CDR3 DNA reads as TGTGCCAGCAGTGATTCAGGGGTCCCCTATGGCTACACCTTC.

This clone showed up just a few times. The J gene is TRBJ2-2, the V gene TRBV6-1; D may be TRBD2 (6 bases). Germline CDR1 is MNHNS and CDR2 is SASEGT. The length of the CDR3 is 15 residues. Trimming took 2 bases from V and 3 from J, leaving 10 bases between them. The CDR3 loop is CASSEIPGDTGELFF. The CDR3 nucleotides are TGTGCCAGCAGTGAAATTCCGGGGGACACCGGGGAGCTGTTTTTT.

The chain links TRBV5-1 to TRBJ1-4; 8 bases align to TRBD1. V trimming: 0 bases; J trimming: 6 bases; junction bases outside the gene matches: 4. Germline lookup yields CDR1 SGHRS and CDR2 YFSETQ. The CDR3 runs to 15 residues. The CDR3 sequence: CASSLGQGAYEKLFF. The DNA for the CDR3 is TGCGCCAGCAGCTTGGGCCAGGGGGCTTATGAAAAACTGTTTTTT.

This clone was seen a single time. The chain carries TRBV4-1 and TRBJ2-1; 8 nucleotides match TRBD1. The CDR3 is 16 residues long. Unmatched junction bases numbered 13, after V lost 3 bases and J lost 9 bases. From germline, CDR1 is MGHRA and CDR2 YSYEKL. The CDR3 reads CASSQKSGGVKVEQFF. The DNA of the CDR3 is TGCGCCAGCAGCCAGAAATCAGGGGGCGTAAAGGTTGAGCAGTTCTTC.

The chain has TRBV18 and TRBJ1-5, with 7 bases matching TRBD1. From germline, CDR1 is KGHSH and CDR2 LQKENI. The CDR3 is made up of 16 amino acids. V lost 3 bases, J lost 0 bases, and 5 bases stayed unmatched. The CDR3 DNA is TGTGCCAGCTCACCCCTGGACAGGTATAGCAATCAGCCCCAGCATTTT. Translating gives CASSPLDRYSNQPQHF.

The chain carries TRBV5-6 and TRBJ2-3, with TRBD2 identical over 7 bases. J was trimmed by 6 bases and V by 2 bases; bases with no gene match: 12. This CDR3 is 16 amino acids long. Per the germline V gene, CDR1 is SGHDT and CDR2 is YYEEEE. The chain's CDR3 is CASSLVDGRLRDTQYF. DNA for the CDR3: TGTGCCAGCAGCTTAGTTGACGGGAGGTTGAGGGATACGCAGTATTTT.

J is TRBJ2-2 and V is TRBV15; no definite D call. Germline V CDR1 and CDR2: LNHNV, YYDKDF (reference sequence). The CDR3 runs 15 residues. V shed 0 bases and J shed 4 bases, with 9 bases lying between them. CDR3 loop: CATSRDLAPTGELFF. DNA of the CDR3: TGTGCCACCAGCAGAGATCTGGCTCCCACCGGGGAGCTGTTTTTT.

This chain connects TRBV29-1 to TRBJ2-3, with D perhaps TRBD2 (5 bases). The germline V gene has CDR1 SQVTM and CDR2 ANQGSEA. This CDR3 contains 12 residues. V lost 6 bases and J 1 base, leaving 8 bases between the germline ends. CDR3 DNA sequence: TGCAGCGTCGACGGGGGCACAGATACGCAGTATTTT. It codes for CSVDGGTDTQYF.

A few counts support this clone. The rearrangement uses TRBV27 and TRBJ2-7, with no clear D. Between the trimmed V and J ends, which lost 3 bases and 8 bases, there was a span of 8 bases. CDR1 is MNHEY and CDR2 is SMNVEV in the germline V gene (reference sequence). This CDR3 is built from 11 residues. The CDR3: CASSFFEKQYF. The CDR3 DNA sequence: TGTGCCAGCAGTTTCTTTGAGAAGCAGTACTTC.

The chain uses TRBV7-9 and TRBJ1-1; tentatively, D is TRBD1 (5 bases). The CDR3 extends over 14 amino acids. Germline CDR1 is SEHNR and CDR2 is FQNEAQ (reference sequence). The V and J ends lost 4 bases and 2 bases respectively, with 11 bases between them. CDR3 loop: CASSSTGGNTEAFF. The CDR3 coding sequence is TGTGCCAGCAGCTCCACCGGGGGAAACACTGAAGCTTTCTTT.

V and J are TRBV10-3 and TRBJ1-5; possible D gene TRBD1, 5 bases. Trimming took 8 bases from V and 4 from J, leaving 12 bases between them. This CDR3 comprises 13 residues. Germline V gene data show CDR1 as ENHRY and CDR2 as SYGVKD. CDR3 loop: CAIQQGQNQPQHF. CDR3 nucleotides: TGTGCCATCCAGCAGGGTCAGAATCAGCCCCAGCATTTT.

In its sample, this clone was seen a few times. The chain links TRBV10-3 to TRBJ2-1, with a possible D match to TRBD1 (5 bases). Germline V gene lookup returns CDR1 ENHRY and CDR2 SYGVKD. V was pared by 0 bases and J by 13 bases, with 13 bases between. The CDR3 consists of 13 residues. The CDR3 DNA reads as TGTGCCATCAGTGAGTCGGACACTCAACCTCAGTTCTTC. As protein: CAISESDTQPQFF.

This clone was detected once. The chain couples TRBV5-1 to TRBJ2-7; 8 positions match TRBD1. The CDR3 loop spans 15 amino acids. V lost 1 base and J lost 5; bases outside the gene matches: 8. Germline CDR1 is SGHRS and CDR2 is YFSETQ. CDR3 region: CASSLWQGAKNEQYF. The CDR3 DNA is TGCGCCAGCAGCTTGTGGCAGGGGGCTAAAAACGAGCAGTACTTC. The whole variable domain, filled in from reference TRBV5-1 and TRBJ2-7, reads KAGVTQTPRYLIKTRGQQVTLSCSPISGHRSVSWYQQTPGQGLQFLFEYFSETQRNKGNFPGRFSGRQFSNSRSEMNVSTLELGDSALYLCASSLWQGAKNEQYFGPGTRLTVT.

The CDR3 loop is CASSLMVGTPYGYTF. CDR3 coding DNA: TGTGCCAGCAGTTTAATGGTTGGGACACCTTATGGCTACACCTTC. V gene TRBV27 combines with J gene TRBJ1-2; perhaps TRBD1 as D (6 bases). The CDR3 contains 15 residues. Trimming took off 2 bases at V and 5 bases at J, with 15 bases between the two ends. CDR1 and CDR2 (germline): MNHEY, SMNVEV (reference sequence).

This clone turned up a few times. The CDR3 coding sequence is TGTGCCAGCAGTTTATCGGGGCAGGGGAGCACTGAAGCTTTCTTT. It encodes CASSLSGQGSTEAFF. The genes are TRBV27 and TRBJ1-1; tentatively, D is TRBD1 (6 bases). The CDR3 loop spans 15 amino acids. Trimming stripped 0 bases from V and 4 bases from J, with 12 bases between. Germline V gene data show CDR1 as MNHEY and CDR2 as SMNVEV (reference sequence).